The 12 T cell receptor beta chains given below trace back to one sample, sequenced in a study of OX40 agonist ivuxolimab in advanced cancers. Libraries were constructed by the immunoSEQ multiplex PCR assay. What TCRdb holds here is the immuneACCESS table cut down to in-frame rearrangements. Part of the clones is not present; checked against another copy, under half of the missing clones reflect an unresolved V gene, and the others are unexplained. The table for this sample lists roughly 76,000 clones; 70% to 90% of them were counted only once. 5.5% to 7% of the sample rests with the top ten. The sample was CD4+ or CD8+ T cells sorted from blood, taken in a trial of the OX40 agonist ivuxolimab. These receptors came from an adult with an advanced solid tumor such as melanoma, head and neck, liver or kidney cancer.

The J gene is TRBJ2-5, the V gene TRBV11-2; D is unresolved. The germline V gene has CDR1 SGHAT and CDR2 FQNNGV. The CDR3 is 15 amino acids. Between the trimmed V and J ends, which lost 0 bases and 5 bases, there was a span of 13 bases. The CDR3 reads CASSLDVAERETQYF. CDR3 nucleotide sequence: TGTGCCAGCAGCTTAGATGTGGCAGAACGGGAGACCCAGTACTTC.

The rearrangement links TRBV5-1 to TRBJ1-2; D gene ambiguous. The ends were cut back, 0 bases at V and 2 bases at J, with 14 bases in the middle. Germline CDR1 reads SGHRS; CDR2 reads YFSETQ. The CDR3 totals 16 residues. The CDR3 here is CASSLAVLGLNYGYTF. The DNA for the CDR3 is TGCGCCAGCAGCTTGGCCGTATTGGGATTAAACTATGGCTACACCTTC. Supplemented by reference TRBV5-1 and TRBJ1-2, the full variable domain reads KAGVTQTPRYLIKTRGQQVTLSCSPISGHRSVSWYQQTPGQGLQFLFEYFSETQRNKGNFPGRFSGRQFSNSRSEMNVSTLELGDSALYLCASSLAVLGLNYGYTFGSGTRLTVV.

This chain links TRBV11-2 with TRBJ2-2; D is uncertain. Germline V lookup: CDR1 SGHAT, CDR2 FQNNGV. The CDR3 runs 15 residues. Trimming stripped 2 bases from V and 1 base from J, with 8 bases between. DNA of the CDR3: TGTGCCAGCAGCTTACTCCCGGGGAACACCGGGGAGCTGTTTTTT. The encoded protein is CASSLLPGNTGELFF.

This clone was recorded a few times. The rearrangement uses TRBV6-4 and TRBJ1-6, with TRBD1 as a possible D gene (5 bases). Trimming stripped 11 bases from V and 7 bases from J, with 18 bases between. In germline, CDR1 is MRHNA, CDR2 SNTAGT. The CDR3 covers 14 residues. This CDR3 reads CAVGAGTANSPLHF. For the CDR3, the DNA is TGTGCCGTCGGGGCTGGGACGGCGAATTCACCCCTCCACTTT.

V usage is TRBV6-5 and J usage is TRBJ2-3; D may be TRBD2 (6 bases). With 7 bases removed from V and 0 bases from J, the gap between germline ends came to 11 bases. The CDR3 runs 14 residues. Germline lookup yields CDR1 MNHEY and CDR2 SVGAGI. The CDR3 sequence: CASTSGESTDTQYF. CDR3 DNA sequence: TGTGCCAGCACATCGGGGGAGAGCACAGATACGCAGTATTTT.

This clone was seen a few times. The chain has TRBV18 and TRBJ1-1; unclear D gene. Trimming pared 3 bases from V and 6 bases from J, leaving 20 bases between. This CDR3 contains 16 residues. The germline V gene encodes CDR1 KGHSH and CDR2 LQKENI. The chain's CDR3 is CASSPTANGFTAEAFF. The CDR3 DNA sequence: TGTGCCAGCTCACCGACGGCCAATGGCTTTACAGCTGAAGCTTTCTTT.

J is TRBJ2-1 and V is TRBV11-2, with TRBD2 identical over 10 bases. The germline V gene encodes CDR1 SGHAT and CDR2 FQNNGV. The V and J ends lost 4 bases and 15 bases, in that order; junction bases with no gene match: 15. The CDR3 is made up of 15 amino acids. CDR3 in amino acids: CASSSIAGGKAQGFF. CDR3 nucleotides: TGTGCCAGCAGCTCCATAGCGGGAGGAAAGGCTCAAGGGTTCTTC.

The gene calls are TRBV2 and TRBJ1-5; no definite D call. The CDR3 has 15 residues. Germline CDR1 and CDR2: SNHLY and FYNNEI. V was pared by 2 bases and J by 3 bases, with 11 bases between. CDR3 amino acids: CASSENGIPNQPQHF. The CDR3 DNA sequence: TGTGCCAGCAGTGAAAATGGGATTCCCAATCAGCCCCAGCATTTT. The variable domain in full, with the rest retrieved from reference TRBV2 and TRBJ1-5, is EPEVTQTPSHQVTQMGQEVILRCVPISNHLYFYWYRQILGQKVEFLVSFYNNEISEKSEIFDDQFSVERPDGSNFTLKIRSTKLEDSAMYFCASSENGIPNQPQHFGDGTRLSIL.

V and J are TRBV27 and TRBJ2-7; possibly TRBD1 for D (5 bases). Trimming pared 4 bases from V and 2 bases from J, leaving 15 bases between. Per the germline V gene, CDR1 is MNHEY and CDR2 is SMNVEV (reference sequence). This CDR3 contains 15 residues. The DNA of the CDR3 is TGTGCCAGCAGTTCCCCCGACAGAAAGACCTACGAGCAGTACTTC. Its protein is CASSSPDRKTYEQYF.

This chain joins TRBV5-1 and TRBJ2-6; D could derive from TRBD1 or TRBD2 (5 bases each). This CDR3 region has 15 residues. Trimming shortened V by 7 bases and J by 5 bases, and 16 bases separated the two germline ends. The V gene's germline CDR1 is SGHRS and CDR2 YFSETQ. The CDR3 bases are TGCGCCAGCGGAGAGGGGTCCGCGAGGGCCAACGTCCTGACTTTC. Its translation: CASGEGSARANVLTF.

The V and J genes are TRBV14 and TRBJ2-7; D possibly corresponds to TRBD1 (6 bases). Germline V gives CDR1 SGHDN, CDR2 FVKESK. The ends were cut back, 4 bases at V and 2 bases at J, with 12 bases in the middle. CDR3 size: 14 residues. The CDR3: CASSPRGFPYEQYF. CDR3 DNA sequence: TGTGCCAGCAGCCCAAGGGGGTTTCCCTACGAGCAGTACTTC.

This clone was observed once. This chain connects TRBV6-1 to TRBJ2-1, with 9 bases matching TRBD2. J lost 8 bases, V lost 4 bases, and 15 bases had no gene match. This CDR3 region has 17 residues. Germline V gene data show CDR1 as MNHNS and CDR2 as SASEGT. CDR3 nucleotide sequence: TGTGCCAGCAGTGGGATGGCGGGGGGGCTGAGGTTCGATGAGCAGTTCTTC. Encoded protein: CASSGMAGGLRFDEQFF.